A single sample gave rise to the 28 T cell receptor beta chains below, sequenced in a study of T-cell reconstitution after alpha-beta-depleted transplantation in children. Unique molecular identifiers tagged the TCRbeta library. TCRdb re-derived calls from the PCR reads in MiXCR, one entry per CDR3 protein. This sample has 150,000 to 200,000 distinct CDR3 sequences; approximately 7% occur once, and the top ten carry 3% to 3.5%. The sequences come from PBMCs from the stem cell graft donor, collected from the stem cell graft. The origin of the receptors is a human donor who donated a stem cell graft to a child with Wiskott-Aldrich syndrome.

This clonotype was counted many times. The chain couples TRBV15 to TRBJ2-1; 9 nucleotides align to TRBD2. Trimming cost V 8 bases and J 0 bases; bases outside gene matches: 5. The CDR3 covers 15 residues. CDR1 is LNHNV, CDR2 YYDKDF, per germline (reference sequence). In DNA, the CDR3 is TGTGCCACCGGGGCGGGAGGGAACTCCTACAATGAGCAGTTCTTC. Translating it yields CATGAGGNSYNEQFF.

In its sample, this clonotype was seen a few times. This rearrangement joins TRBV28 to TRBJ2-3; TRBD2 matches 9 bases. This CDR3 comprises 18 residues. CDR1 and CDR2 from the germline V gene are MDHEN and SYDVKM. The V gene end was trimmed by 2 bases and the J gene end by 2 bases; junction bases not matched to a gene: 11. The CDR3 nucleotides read TGTGCCAGCAGTTTAGGAATATGGCGGGGGGGGCCCACAGATACGCAGTATTTT. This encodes CASSLGIWRGGPTDTQYF.

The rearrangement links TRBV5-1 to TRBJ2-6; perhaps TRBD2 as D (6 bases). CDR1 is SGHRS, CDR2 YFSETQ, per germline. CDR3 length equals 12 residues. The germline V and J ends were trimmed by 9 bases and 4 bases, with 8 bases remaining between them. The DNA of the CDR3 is TGCGCCACCCGGGGGGGGGCCAACGTCCTGACTTTC. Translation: CATRGGANVLTF.

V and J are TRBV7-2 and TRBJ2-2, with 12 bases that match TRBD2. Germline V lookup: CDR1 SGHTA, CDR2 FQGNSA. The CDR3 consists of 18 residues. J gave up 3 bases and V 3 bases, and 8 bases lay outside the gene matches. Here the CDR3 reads CASSLPSGRGYHTGELFF. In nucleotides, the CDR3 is TGTGCCAGCAGCTTGCCTAGCGGGAGGGGATATCACACCGGGGAGCTGTTTTTT. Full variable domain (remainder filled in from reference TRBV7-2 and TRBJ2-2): GAGVSQSPSNKVTEKGKDVELRCDPISGHTALYWYRQSLGQGLEFLIYFQGNSAPDKSGLPSDRFSAERTGGSVSTLTIQRTQQEDSAVYLCASSLPSGRGYHTGELFFGEGSRLTVL.

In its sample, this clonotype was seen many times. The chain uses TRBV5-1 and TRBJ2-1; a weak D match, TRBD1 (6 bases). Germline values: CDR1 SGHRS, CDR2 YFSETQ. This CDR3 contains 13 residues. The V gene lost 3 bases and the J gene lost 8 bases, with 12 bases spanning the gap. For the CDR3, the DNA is TGCGCCAGCAGCTCGAGAGGGGGTGATGAGCAGTTCTTC. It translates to CASSSRGGDEQFF. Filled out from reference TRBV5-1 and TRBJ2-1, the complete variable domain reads KAGVTQTPRYLIKTRGQQVTLSCSPISGHRSVSWYQQTPGQGLQFLFEYFSETQRNKGNFPGRFSGRQFSNSRSEMNVSTLELGDSALYLCASSSRGGDEQFFGPGTRLTVL.

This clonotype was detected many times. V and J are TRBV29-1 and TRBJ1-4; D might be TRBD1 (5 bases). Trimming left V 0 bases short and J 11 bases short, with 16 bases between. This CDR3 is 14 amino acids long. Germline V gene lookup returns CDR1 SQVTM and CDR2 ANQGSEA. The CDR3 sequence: CSVEDLRGRGKLFF. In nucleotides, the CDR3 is TGCAGCGTTGAAGATCTTCGGGGGAGAGGCAAACTGTTTTTT.

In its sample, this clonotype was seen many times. CDR3 DNA: TGTGCCAGCAGCTTCCTAAACGGACTAGCGGGGGGGCCTCCCAATGAGCAGTTCTTC. Its protein is CASSFLNGLAGGPPNEQFF. The chain has TRBV11-2 and TRBJ2-1, with 15 positions matching TRBD2. V shed 3 bases and J 6 bases; nucleotides not matched to a gene: 12. In germline, CDR1 is SGHAT, CDR2 FQNNGV. This CDR3 has 19 residues.

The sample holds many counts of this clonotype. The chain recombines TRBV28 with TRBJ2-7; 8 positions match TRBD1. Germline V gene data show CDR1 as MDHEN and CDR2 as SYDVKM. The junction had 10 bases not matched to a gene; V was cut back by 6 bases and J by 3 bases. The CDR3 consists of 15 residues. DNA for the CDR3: TGTGCCAGCAGAAACCTAGCAGGGGGCATCTACGAGCAGTACTTC. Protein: CASRNLAGGIYEQYF. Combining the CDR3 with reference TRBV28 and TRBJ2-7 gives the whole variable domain DVKVTQSSRYLVKRTGEKVFLECVQDMDHENMFWYRQDPGLGLRLIYFSYDVKMKEKGDIPEGYSVSREKKERFSLILESASTNQTSMYLCASRNLAGGIYEQYFGPGTRLTVT.

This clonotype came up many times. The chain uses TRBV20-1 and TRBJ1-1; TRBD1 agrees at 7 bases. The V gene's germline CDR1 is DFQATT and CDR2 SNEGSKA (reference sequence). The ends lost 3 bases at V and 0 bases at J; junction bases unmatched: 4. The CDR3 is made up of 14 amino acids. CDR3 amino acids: CSASVGGVNTEAFF. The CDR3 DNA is TGCAGTGCTAGTGTAGGGGGCGTGAACACTGAAGCTTTCTTT.

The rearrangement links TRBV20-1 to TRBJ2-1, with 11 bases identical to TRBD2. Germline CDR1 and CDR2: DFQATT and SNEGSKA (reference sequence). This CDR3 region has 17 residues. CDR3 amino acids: CSWLTSGGPLSHNEQFF. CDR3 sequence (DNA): TGCAGCTGGCTAACTAGCGGGGGACCTTTATCCCACAATGAGCAGTTCTTC.

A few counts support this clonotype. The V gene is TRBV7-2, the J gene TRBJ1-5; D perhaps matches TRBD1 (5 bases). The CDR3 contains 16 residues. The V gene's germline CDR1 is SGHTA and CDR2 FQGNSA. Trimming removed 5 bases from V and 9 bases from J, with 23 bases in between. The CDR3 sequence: CASSPPGGSRERPQHF. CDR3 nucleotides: TGTGCCAGCAGCCCTCCCGGGGGGAGCAGGGAGCGGCCCCAGCATTTT.

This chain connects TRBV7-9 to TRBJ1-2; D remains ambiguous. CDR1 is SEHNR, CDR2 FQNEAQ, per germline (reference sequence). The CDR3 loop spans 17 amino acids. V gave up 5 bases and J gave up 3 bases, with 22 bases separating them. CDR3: CASSPRVGPRDDYGYTF. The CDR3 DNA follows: TGTGCCAGCAGCCCAAGGGTAGGGCCCCGAGACGACTATGGCTACACCTTC.

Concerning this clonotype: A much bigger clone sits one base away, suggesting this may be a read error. The CDR3 is CASSDRVRNPGELFF. CDR3 DNA: TGTGCCAGTAGCGACAGGGTTCGAAACCCCGGGGAGCTGTTTTTT. This rearrangement joins TRBV19 to TRBJ2-2; 7 bases fit TRBD1. Trimming removed 6 bases from V and 6 bases from J; junction bases left unmatched: 10. The CDR3 is made up of 15 amino acids. Germline loops: CDR1 LNHDA, CDR2 SQIVND (reference sequence).

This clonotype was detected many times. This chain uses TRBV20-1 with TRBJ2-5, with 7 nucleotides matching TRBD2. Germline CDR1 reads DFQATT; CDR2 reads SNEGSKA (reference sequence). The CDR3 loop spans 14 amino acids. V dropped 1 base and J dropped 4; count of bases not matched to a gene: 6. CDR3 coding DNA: TGCAGTGCTAGAGTCCAGCCGGGGGGAGAGACCCAGTACTTC. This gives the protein CSARVQPGGETQYF.

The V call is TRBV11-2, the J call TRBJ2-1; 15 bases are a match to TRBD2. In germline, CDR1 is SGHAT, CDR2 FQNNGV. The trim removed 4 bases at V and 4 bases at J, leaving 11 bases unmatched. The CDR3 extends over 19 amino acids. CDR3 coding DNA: TGTGCCAGCAGCTCAATCGGGACTAGCGGGGGGATTCTTTACAATGAGCAGTTCTTC. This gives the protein CASSSIGTSGGILYNEQFF.

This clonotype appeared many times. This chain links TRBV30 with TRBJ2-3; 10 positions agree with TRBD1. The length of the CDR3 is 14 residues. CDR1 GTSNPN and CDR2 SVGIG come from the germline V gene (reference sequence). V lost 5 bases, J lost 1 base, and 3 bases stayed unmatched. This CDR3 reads CAWGTGAGTDTQYF. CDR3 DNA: TGTGCCTGGGGGACAGGGGCCGGCACAGATACGCAGTATTTT. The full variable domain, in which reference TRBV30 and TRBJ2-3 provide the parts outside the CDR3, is SQTIHQWPATLVQPVGSPLSLECTVEGTSNPNLYWYRQAAGRGLQLLFYSVGIGQISSEVPQNLSASRPQDRQFILSSKKLLLSDSGFYLCAWGTGAGTDTQYFGPGTRLTVL.

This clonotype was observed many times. CDR3 nucleotides: TGTGCCAGCAGGTCCGGGACAGGGGGCGCCGGGCAGTACTTC. Protein: CASRSGTGGAGQYF. The rearrangement uses TRBV12-3 or TRBV12-4 and TRBJ2-7, with 12 bases identical to TRBD1. V was pared by 6 bases and J by 9 bases, with 9 bases of the junction left unmatched. CDR3 length: 14 residues.

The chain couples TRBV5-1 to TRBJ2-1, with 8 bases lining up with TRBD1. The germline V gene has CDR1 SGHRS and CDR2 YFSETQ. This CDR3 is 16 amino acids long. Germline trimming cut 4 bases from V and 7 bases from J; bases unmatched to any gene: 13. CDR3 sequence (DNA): TGCGCCAGCAGCATACCCGGCAGGGGGCTTGGTAATGAGCAGTTCTTC. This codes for CASSIPGRGLGNEQFF. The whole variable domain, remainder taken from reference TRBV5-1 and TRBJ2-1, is KAGVTQTPRYLIKTRGQQVTLSCSPISGHRSVSWYQQTPGQGLQFLFEYFSETQRNKGNFPGRFSGRQFSNSRSEMNVSTLELGDSALYLCASSIPGRGLGNEQFFGPGTRLTVL.

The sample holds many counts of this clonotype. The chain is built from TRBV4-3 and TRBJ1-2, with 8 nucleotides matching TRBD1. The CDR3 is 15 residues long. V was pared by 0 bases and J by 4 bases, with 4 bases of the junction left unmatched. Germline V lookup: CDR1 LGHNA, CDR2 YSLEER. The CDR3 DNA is TGCGCCAGCAGCCAAGAACAGGGGGAGGGCTATGGCTACACCTTC. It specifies CASSQEQGEGYGYTF.

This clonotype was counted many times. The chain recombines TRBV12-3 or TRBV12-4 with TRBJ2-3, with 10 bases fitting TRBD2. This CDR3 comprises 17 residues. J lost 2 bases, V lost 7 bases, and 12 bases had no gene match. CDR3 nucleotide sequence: TGTGCCAGCACCCTAGGCGGCCTAGCGGGAGACACAGATACGCAGTATTTT. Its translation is CASTLGGLAGDTDTQYF.

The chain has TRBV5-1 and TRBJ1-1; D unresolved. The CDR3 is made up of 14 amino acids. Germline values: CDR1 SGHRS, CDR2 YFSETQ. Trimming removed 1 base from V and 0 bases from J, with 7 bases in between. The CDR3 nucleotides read TGCGCCAGCAGCTTGAGCCAGATGAACACTGAAGCTTTCTTT. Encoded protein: CASSLSQMNTEAFF.

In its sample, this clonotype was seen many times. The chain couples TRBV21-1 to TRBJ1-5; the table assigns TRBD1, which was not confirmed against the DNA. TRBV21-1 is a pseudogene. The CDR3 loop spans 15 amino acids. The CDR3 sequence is CASSKARRTLGAQHF. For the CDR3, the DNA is TGTGCCAGCAGCAAAGCCCGCCGGACCCTGGGGGCCCAGCATTTT.

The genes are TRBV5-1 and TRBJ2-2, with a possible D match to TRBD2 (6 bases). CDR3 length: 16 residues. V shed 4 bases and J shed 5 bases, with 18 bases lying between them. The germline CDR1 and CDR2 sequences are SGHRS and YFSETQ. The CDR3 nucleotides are TGCGCCAGCAGCCCTGACGGGGGAAGTAGGACCGGGGAGCTGTTTTTT. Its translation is CASSPDGGSRTGELFF.

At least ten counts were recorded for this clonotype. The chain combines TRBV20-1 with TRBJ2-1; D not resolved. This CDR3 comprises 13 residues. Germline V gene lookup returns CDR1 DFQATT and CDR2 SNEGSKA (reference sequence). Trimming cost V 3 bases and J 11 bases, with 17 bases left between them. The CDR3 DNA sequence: TGCAGTGCTAGGACCCCCTGGGAACTCAAGCAGTTCTTC. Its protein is CSARTPWELKQFF.

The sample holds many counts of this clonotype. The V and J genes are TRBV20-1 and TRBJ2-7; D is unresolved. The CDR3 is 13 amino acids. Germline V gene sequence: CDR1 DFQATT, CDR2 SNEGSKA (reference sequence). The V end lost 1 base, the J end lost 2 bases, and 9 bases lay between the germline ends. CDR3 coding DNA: TGCAGTGCTAGAGTCCACCCAACCTACGAGCAGTACTTC. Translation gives CSARVHPTYEQYF.

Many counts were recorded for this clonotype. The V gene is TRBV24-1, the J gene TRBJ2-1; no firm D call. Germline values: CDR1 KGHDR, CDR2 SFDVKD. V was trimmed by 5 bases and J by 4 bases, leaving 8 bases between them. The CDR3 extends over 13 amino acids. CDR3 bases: TGTGCCACCAGTGGGTCCCCTTACAATGAGCAGTTCTTC. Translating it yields CATSGSPYNEQFF.

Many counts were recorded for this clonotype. The CDR3 loop is CASSLFGYEQYF. DNA for the CDR3: TGTGCCAGCAGCCTCTTTGGCTACGAGCAGTACTTC. The chain is built from TRBV12-3 or TRBV12-4 and TRBJ2-7; D gene uncertain. The length of the CDR3 is 12 residues. The V and J ends lost 6 bases and 3 bases respectively, with 9 bases between them.

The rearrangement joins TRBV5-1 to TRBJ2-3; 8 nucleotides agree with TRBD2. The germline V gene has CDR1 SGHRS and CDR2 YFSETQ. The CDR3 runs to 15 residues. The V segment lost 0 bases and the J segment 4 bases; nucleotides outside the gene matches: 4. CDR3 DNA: TGCGCCAGCAGCTTGGTCGGGGGGGGGCCAGATACGCAGTATTTT. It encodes CASSLVGGGPDTQYF.